The following is a TCR beta chain sequence with its context. Samples came from patients with localized non-small cell lung adenocarcinoma. From the PCR reads, TCRdb called clonotypes with MiXCR, one entry per CDR3 protein. The sample shows more than 4,000 distinct CDR3 sequences, about 45% of them seen only once. These data come from a study of CD4 and CD8 cells across lung adenocarcinoma regions. The germline V gene encodes CDR1 MNHNS and CDR2 SASEGT. The CDR3 has 15 residues. V usage is TRBV6-1 and J usage is TRBJ2-1, with TRBD1 identical over 9 bases. The J call may be wrong; the DNA end is better matched by TRBJ2-5. The specimen sequenced was CD4+ T cells from the margin of a lung tumor. This clonotype originated in a female donor with lung adenocarcinoma. The CD4 and CD8 labels of this study may be unreliable. The CDR3 loop is CASKGTGTAQETQYF. Here the CDR3 DNA reads TGTGCCAGCAAGGGGACAGGGACAGCGCAAGAGACCCAGTACTTC.